The 28 T cell receptor beta chains reported below all come from one sample, sequenced in a study of blood T cells in healthy people across ages. Primers used in a second PCR of roughly 6 to 11 cycles were a sample-barcoded 5' primer and a J-beta primer mix. MiXCR was run by TCRdb on the 5' RACE reads, yielding one entry per CDR3 protein. Here the sample spans approximately 770,000 distinct CDR3 sequences, over 45% being singletons. The sample was blood. These receptors were taken from a man aged 25-45 years in good health.

The V call is TRBV7-9, the J call TRBJ2-5, with TRBD2 matching over 7 bases. CDR1 and CDR2 from the germline V gene are SEHNR and FQNEAQ (reference sequence). Unmatched junction bases numbered 5, after V lost 3 bases and J lost 7 bases. The length of the CDR3 is 13 residues. This CDR3 is CASSLGGRATQYF. In DNA, the CDR3 is TGTGCCAGCAGCTTGGGAGGGCGGGCGACCCAGTACTTC.

This clonotype appeared a few times. The chain employs TRBV3-1 and TRBJ2-5, with 7 bases matching TRBD1. Germline V lookup: CDR1 LGHDT, CDR2 YNNKEL (reference sequence). The CDR3 sequence is 14 residues long. Trimming took 4 bases from V and 11 from J; bases not matched to a gene: 13. CDR3 bases: TGTGCCAGCAGCCGGACAGGCGGTCGGTGGGAGCAGTACTTC. Its translation is CASSRTGGRWEQYF.

This sequence joins TRBV7-9 and TRBJ2-4; a weak D match, TRBD2 (6 bases). This CDR3 is 16 amino acids long. Germline V gene data show CDR1 as SEHNR and CDR2 as FQNEAQ (reference sequence). V was cut by 5 bases and J by 1 base, with 15 bases left in between. The CDR3 region is CASSGPGDAAKNIQYF. The CDR3 DNA reads TGTGCCAGCAGCGGCCCGGGGGACGCGGCCAAAAACATTCAGTACTTC.

The rearrangement links TRBV10-3 to TRBJ2-4; TRBD2 agrees at 13 bases. With V trimmed by 2 bases and J by 2 bases, 6 bases remained unmatched. CDR1 ENHRY and CDR2 SYGVKD come from the germline V gene. CDR3 size: 18 residues. This CDR3 is CAISEVLGLAGPKNIQYF. CDR3 sequence (DNA): TGTGCCATCAGTGAGGTACTGGGACTAGCGGGACCCAAAAACATTCAGTACTTC.

The CDR3 is CASRTESYEQYF. Written as DNA, the CDR3 is TGCGCCAGCAGGACTGAGTCCTACGAGCAGTACTTC. The chain uses TRBV5-1 and TRBJ2-7; no definite D call. Trimming cost V 5 bases and J 1 base, with 7 bases left between them. The length of the CDR3 is 12 residues. CDR1 is SGHRS and CDR2 is YFSETQ in the germline V gene.

In regard to this clonotype: At one end the junction does not follow the germline gene, possibly because of a read error. This rearrangement joins TRBV11-2 to TRBJ1-2, with a tentative D call TRBD1 (6 bases). From germline, CDR1 is SGHAT and CDR2 FQNNGV. The length of the CDR3 is 15 residues. The DNA of the CDR3 is TGTGCCAGCAACTTAGAAGGGGGAAAACCAATGGGCTACACCTTC. Protein product: CASNLEGGKPMGYTF.

This chain uses TRBV29-1 with TRBJ1-5; D gene uncertain. This CDR3 has 15 amino acids. V lost 7 bases to trimming and J lost 2 bases, with 18 bases between them. Per the germline V gene, CDR1 is SQVTM and CDR2 is ANQGSEA. CDR3 loop: CSAFTRSDGNQPQHF. CDR3 coding DNA: TGCAGCGCCTTTACCCGTTCAGATGGCAATCAGCCCCAGCATTTT.

The chain couples TRBV25-1 to TRBJ1-4; unclear D gene. This CDR3 has 13 amino acids. Germline V gene sequence: CDR1 MGHDK, CDR2 SYGVNS. V was trimmed by 8 bases and J by 0 bases, leaving 7 bases between them. Here the CDR3 reads CASAGATNEKLFF. The CDR3 nucleotides read TGTGCCAGCGCAGGTGCAACTAATGAAAAACTGTTTTTT.

This clonotype was seen once. This rearrangement joins TRBV30 to TRBJ2-5, with 9 bases aligning to TRBD1. Germline CDR1 and CDR2: GTSNPN and SVGIG (reference sequence). The V gene end was trimmed by 3 bases and the J gene end by 11 bases; junction bases not matched to a gene: 7. The length of the CDR3 is 12 residues. CDR3 loop: CAWRGQGLVQYF. Here the CDR3 DNA reads TGTGCCTGGAGGGGACAGGGACTTGTGCAGTACTTC.

V is TRBV7-3 and J is TRBJ2-1, with 11 nucleotides matching TRBD2. The junction had 4 bases not matched to a gene; V was cut back by 3 bases and J by 3 bases. Looked up from germline, CDR1 is SGHTA and CDR2 is FQGTGA. The CDR3 length is 16 residues. CDR3 region: CASSFLTSGDYNEQFF. As DNA, the CDR3 is TGTGCCAGCAGCTTCCTGACTAGCGGGGACTACAATGAGCAGTTCTTC.

The rearrangement links TRBV19 to TRBJ2-1; D is undetermined. The DNA end lines up better with TRBJ2-7; the J call may be wrong. There are 13 residues in the CDR3. CDR1 LNHDA and CDR2 SQIVND come from the germline V gene (reference sequence). The CDR3 region has the DNA TGTGCCAGTTCCGCCTCCCTATACAATGAGCAGTACTTC. Protein product: CASSASLYNEQYF.

The gene calls are TRBV7-2 and TRBJ1-2; TRBD1 matches 9 bases. This CDR3 contains 18 residues. Looked up from germline, CDR1 is SGHTA and CDR2 is FQGNSA. J lost 4 bases, V lost 3 bases, and 15 bases had no gene match. The CDR3 DNA reads as TGTGCCAGCAGCTTGGATGCACCGGGACAGGGTAGTATCTATGGCTACACCTTC. This sequence encodes CASSLDAPGQGSIYGYTF.

The chain employs TRBV7-8 and TRBJ1-2; D is perhaps TRBD1 (5 bases). The length of the CDR3 is 15 residues. Looked up from germline, CDR1 is SGHVS and CDR2 is FQNEAQ. Trimming stripped 0 bases from V and 2 bases from J, with 10 bases between. The CDR3 region is CASSLALQGNYGYTF. In DNA, the CDR3 is TGTGCCAGCAGCTTAGCGCTTCAGGGAAACTATGGCTACACCTTC. The whole variable domain, filled in from reference TRBV7-8 and TRBJ1-2, reads GAGVSQSPRYKVAKRGQDVALRCDPISGHVSLFWYQQALGQGPEFLTYFQNEAQLDKSGLPSDRFFAERPEGSVSTLKIQRTQQEDSAVYLCASSLALQGNYGYTFGSGTRLTVV.

This clonotype was detected many times. The chain is built from TRBV28 and TRBJ2-1; the match to TRBD2 covers 9 bases. This CDR3 has 17 residues. J gave up 6 bases and V 6 bases, and 15 bases lay outside the gene matches. Germline loops: CDR1 MDHEN, CDR2 SYDVKM. CDR3 nucleotides: TGTGCCAGCAGCCCCATGGGGGCGGGAGGGTTCATCAATGAGCAGTTCTTC. This encodes CASSPMGAGGFINEQFF.

The sample holds many counts of this clonotype. The rearrangement joins TRBV12-3 or TRBV12-4 to TRBJ2-3; the D is unclear. CDR3 length: 11 amino acids. Trimming removed 6 bases at V and 3 bases at J, with 4 bases between. The chain's CDR3 is CASSQTDTQYF. CDR3 sequence (DNA): TGTGCCAGCAGCCAAACAGATACGCAGTATTTT.

This clonotype was seen repeatedly, ten times or more. This chain links TRBV5-4 with TRBJ2-5; D call uncertain. The CDR3 runs 13 residues. Germline V gene lookup returns CDR1 SGHNT and CDR2 YYREEE (reference sequence). Deletions cut 0 bases from V and 1 base from J, with 4 bases between. The CDR3 DNA sequence: TGTGCCAGCAGCTTGGACAGCCAAGAGACCCAGTACTTC. This gives the protein CASSLDSQETQYF.

This CDR3 is CSARGRETSLDEQYF. DNA for the CDR3: TGCAGTGCTAGAGGCAGAGAGACTAGTTTGGACGAGCAGTACTTC. The chain recombines TRBV20-1 with TRBJ2-5, with D perhaps matching TRBD2 (6 bases). The DNA end lines up better with TRBJ2-7; the J call may be wrong. Germline V gene lookup returns CDR1 DFQATT and CDR2 SNEGSKA (reference sequence). This CDR3 is built from 15 residues.

The genes are TRBV14 and TRBJ2-1; 10 bases match TRBD2. V shed 1 base, J shed 10 bases, and the junction held 19 bases outside the gene matches. The CDR3 is 19 amino acids. Germline V gives CDR1 SGHDN, CDR2 FVKESK. The CDR3 DNA reads as TGTGCCAGCAGCCAAGTATTTAGCGGGGGGACCCTTTGGGAAGAAGAGCAGTTCTTC. Translated, it gives CASSQVFSGGTLWEEEQFF.

The chain has TRBV12-3 or TRBV12-4 and TRBJ2-7; D uncertain. V lost 6 bases, J lost 2 bases, and 14 bases lay in between. This CDR3 comprises 14 residues. CDR3 loop: CASSVVGEAYEQYF. The CDR3 nucleotides are TGTGCCAGCAGCGTTGTCGGAGAGGCCTACGAGCAGTACTTC.

The sample holds one count of this clonotype. This sequence joins TRBV30 and TRBJ2-7, with D unresolved. TRBJ2-5 matches the DNA end more closely, so the J call is doubtful. The CDR3 is 14 residues long. The germline V gene has CDR1 GTSNPN and CDR2 SVGIG (reference sequence). CDR3 residues: CAWSVGTSRATQYF. The CDR3 DNA reads TGTGCCTGGAGTGTAGGTACCTCAAGAGCGACCCAGTACTTC.

This chain connects TRBV20-1 to TRBJ1-6; the match to TRBD1 covers 7 bases. V lost 7 bases, J lost 9 bases, and 9 bases stayed unmatched. CDR1 and CDR2 (germline): DFQATT, SNEGSKA (reference sequence). This CDR3 comprises 13 residues. CDR3 in DNA: TGCAGTGGGGCACCCTCAGGGGGTTCACCCCTCCACTTT. Amino acid sequence: CSGAPSGGSPLHF.

This clonotype has more than one count but fewer than ten. V gene TRBV20-1 combines with J gene TRBJ2-7; tentatively, D is TRBD1 (5 bases). The CDR3 length is 14 residues. V dropped 2 bases and J dropped 5 bases, with 16 bases sitting between them. From germline, CDR1 is DFQATT and CDR2 SNEGSKA (reference sequence). The CDR3 DNA follows: TGCAGTGCTAGATCCGGGCAGACAGTAAACGAGCAGTACTTC. Protein product: CSARSGQTVNEQYF.

The chain is built from TRBV29-1 and TRBJ2-1; 11 bases agree with TRBD2. The J call may be in error: the DNA end matches TRBJ2-7 better. The CDR3 has 17 residues. Germline loops: CDR1 SQVTM, CDR2 ANQGSEA. CDR3 bases: TGCAGCGCCGCCCCTAGCGGGAGGCCGAGCTCCTACAATGAGCAGTACTTC. It yields the protein CSAAPSGRPSSYNEQYF.

The rearrangement links TRBV5-1 to TRBJ1-1; a possible D gene is TRBD1 (5 bases). CDR1 and CDR2 (germline): SGHRS, YFSETQ. The CDR3 runs 13 residues. V lost 2 bases and J 3 bases, leaving 8 bases between the germline ends. CDR3 sequence (DNA): TGCGCCAGCAGCTTCTCAGGGTACACTGAAGCTTTCTTT. Its translation is CASSFSGYTEAFF.

This clonotype was seen a few times. The chain links TRBV20-1 to TRBJ2-3; D possibly corresponds to TRBD2 (5 bases). The CDR3 is 15 residues long. V lost 2 bases to trimming and J lost 2 bases, with 14 bases between them. The germline CDR1 and CDR2 sequences are DFQATT and SNEGSKA (reference sequence). The CDR3: CSARSPAEYTDTQYF. The CDR3 region has the DNA TGCAGTGCTAGATCCCCAGCGGAGTACACAGATACGCAGTATTTT.

This clonotype was detected a few times. This rearrangement joins TRBV7-3 to TRBJ1-1; D call uncertain. CDR3 length: 14 amino acids. V was cut by 4 bases and J by 1 base, with 10 bases left in between. CDR1 is SGHTA, CDR2 FQGTGA, per germline. In DNA form, the CDR3 reads TGTGCCAGCAGCTCCGGGGTGGGGAACACTGAAGCTTTCTTT. This codes for CASSSGVGNTEAFF.

The V and J genes are TRBV7-2 and TRBJ2-7; weak D call: TRBD1 (6 bases). The CDR3 is 13 amino acids. The germline gives CDR1 SGHTA, CDR2 FQGNSA. Trimming left V 6 bases short and J 3 bases short, with 12 bases between. The CDR3 DNA is TGTGCCAGCAGTATAATACAGGGCTACGAGCAGTACTTC. This gives the protein CASSIIQGYEQYF.

This clonotype is a singleton in its sample. The rearrangement uses TRBV20-1 and TRBJ2-3; TRBD2 matches at 15 bases. Trimming removed 6 bases from V and 2 bases from J; junction bases left unmatched: 15. Looked up from germline, CDR1 is DFQATT and CDR2 is SNEGSKA (reference sequence). The CDR3 is 19 residues long. The chain's CDR3 is CSAEPGTSGGTGPTDTQYF. CDR3 bases: TGCAGTGCGGAACCCGGGACTAGCGGGGGGACCGGCCCCACAGATACGCAGTATTTT.